Below, 5 T cell receptor beta chains from the same sample are listed, as sequenced in a study of blood T cell repertoires in COVID-19. TCRdb's copy holds only in-frame clones and misses some; the assay was immunoSEQ multiplex PCR. The sample holds approximately 210,000 clones, roughly 79% seen once. The sample was PBMCs or T cells enriched from blood (not recorded which). The receptors originated from a man aged 35 to 55 who had recovered from COVID-19.

The V gene is TRBV6-4, the J gene TRBJ1-2; TRBD1 matches 9 bases. Looked up from germline, CDR1 is MRHNA and CDR2 is SNTAGT. V lost 6 bases, J lost 4 bases, and 9 bases stayed unmatched. The CDR3 is 15 residues long. The DNA for the CDR3 is TGTGCCAGCAGCCGATATGGACAGGGGAGCTATGGCTACACCTTC. This encodes CASSRYGQGSYGYTF.

The chain employs TRBV7-8 and TRBJ2-1; 10 positions agree with TRBD2. CDR1 SGHVS and CDR2 FQNEAQ come from the germline V gene. The ends lost 3 bases at V and 3 bases at J; junction bases unmatched: 2. CDR3 length: 15 amino acids. This CDR3 reads CASSFLAGDYNEQFF. DNA of the CDR3: TGTGCCAGCAGCTTTCTAGCGGGGGACTACAATGAGCAGTTCTTC.

The genes are TRBV9 and TRBJ2-7; 7 bases line up with TRBD2. The V gene end was trimmed by 0 bases and the J gene end by 5 bases; junction bases not matched to a gene: 8. The CDR3 sequence is 15 residues long. Looked up from germline, CDR1 is SGDLS and CDR2 is YYNGEE. The CDR3 nucleotides read TGTGCCAGCAGCGTAGCCCCGGGACTATCTAACGAGCAGTACTTC. Amino acids: CASSVAPGLSNEQYF.

This chain links TRBV2 with TRBJ2-3; TRBD1 agrees at 8 bases. The length of the CDR3 is 14 residues. Germline V lookup: CDR1 SNHLY, CDR2 FYNNEI. J lost 3 bases, V lost 10 bases, and 9 bases had no gene match. The DNA of the CDR3 is TGTGCCATCCACGGACAGGGTAGAACAGATACGCAGTATTTT. It specifies CAIHGQGRTDTQYF.

The chain couples TRBV9 to TRBJ1-6; D gene ambiguous. Germline V gene lookup returns CDR1 SGDLS and CDR2 YYNGEE. This CDR3 has 15 amino acids. Trimming took off 0 bases at V and 9 bases at J, with 13 bases between the two ends. The CDR3 sequence: CASSVVGSSGSPLHF. DNA for the CDR3: TGTGCCAGCAGCGTAGTCGGGAGTTCGGGTTCACCCCTCCACTTT.